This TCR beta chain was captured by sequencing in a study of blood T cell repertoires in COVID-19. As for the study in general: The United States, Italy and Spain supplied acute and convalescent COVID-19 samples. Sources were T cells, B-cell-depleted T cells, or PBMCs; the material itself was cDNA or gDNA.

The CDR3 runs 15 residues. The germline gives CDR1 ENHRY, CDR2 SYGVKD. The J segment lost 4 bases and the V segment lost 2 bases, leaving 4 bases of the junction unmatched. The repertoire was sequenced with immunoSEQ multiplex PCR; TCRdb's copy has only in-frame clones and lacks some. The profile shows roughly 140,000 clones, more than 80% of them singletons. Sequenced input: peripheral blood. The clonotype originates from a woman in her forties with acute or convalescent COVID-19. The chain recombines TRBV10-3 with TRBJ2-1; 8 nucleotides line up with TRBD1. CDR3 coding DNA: TGTGCCATCAGTGAGGGCAGGGGGCCTTACAATGAGCAGTTCTTC. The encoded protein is CAISEGRGPYNEQFF.